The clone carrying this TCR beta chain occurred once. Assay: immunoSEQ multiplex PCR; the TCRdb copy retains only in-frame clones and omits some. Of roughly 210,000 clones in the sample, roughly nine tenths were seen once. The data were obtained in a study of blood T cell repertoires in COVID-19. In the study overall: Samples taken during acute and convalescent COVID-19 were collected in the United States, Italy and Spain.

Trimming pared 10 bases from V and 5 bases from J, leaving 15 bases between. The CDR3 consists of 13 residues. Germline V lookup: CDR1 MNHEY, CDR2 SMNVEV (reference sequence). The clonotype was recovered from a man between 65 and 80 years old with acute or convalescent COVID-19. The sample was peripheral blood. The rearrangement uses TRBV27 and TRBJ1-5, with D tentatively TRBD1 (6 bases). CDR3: CATRGGPYQPQHF. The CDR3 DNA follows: TGTGCCACCAGAGGGGGACCCTATCAGCCCCAGCATTTT.